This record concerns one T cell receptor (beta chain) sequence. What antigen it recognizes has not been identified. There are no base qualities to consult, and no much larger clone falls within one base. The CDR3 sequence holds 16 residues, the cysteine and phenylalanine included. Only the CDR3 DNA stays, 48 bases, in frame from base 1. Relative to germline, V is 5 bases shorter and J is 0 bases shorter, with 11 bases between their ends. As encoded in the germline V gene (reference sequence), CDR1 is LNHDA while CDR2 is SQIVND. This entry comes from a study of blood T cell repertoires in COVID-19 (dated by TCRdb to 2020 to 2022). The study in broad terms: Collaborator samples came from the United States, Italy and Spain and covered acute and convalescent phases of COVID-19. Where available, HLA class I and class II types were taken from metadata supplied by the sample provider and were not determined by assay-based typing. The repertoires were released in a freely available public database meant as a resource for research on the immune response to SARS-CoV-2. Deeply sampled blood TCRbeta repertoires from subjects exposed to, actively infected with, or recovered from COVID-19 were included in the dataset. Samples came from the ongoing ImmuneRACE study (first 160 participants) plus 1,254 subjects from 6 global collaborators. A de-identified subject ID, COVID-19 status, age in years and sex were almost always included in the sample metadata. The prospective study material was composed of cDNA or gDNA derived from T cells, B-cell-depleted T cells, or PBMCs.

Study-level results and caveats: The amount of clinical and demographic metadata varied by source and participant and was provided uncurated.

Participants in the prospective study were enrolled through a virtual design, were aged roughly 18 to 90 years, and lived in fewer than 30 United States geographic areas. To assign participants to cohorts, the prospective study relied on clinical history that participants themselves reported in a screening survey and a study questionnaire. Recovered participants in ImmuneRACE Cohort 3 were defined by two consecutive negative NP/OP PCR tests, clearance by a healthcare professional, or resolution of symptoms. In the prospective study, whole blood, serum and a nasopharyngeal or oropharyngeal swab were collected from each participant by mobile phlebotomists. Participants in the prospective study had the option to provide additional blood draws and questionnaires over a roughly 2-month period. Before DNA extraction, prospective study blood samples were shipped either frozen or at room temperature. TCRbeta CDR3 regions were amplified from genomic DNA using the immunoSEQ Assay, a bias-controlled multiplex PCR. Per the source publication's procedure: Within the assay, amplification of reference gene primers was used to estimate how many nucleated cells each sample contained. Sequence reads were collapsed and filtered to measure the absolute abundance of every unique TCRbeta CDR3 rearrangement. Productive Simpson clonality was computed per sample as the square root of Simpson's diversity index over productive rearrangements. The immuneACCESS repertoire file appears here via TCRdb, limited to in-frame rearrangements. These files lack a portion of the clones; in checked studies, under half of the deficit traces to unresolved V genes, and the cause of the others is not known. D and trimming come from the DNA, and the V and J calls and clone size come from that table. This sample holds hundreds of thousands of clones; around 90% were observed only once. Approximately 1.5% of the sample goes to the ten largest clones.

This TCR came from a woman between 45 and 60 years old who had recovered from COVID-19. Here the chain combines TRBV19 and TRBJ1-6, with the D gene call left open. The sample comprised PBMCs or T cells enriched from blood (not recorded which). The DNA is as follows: TGTGCCAGTAGTGACTCCGGGAACTCCTATAATTCACCCCTCCACTTT. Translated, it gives CASSDSGNSYNSPLHF.